A single sample is the source of the 8 T cell receptor beta chains below, sequenced in a study of shared clonotypes between healthy human individuals. Here immunoSEQ multiplex PCR was the method, and the copy in TCRdb shows in-frame clones only, minus some. Of about 640,000 clones in the sample, 60% to 80% are singletons; the top ten hold 1.8%. Specimen: memory CD4+ T cells sorted from blood. Subset indicated: CD45RA-negative fraction. The receptors originated from a woman aged 25 to 39 in good health.

The chain joins TRBV4-1 to TRBJ2-2; 9 bases are shared with TRBD2. The ends lost 6 bases at V and 4 bases at J; junction bases unmatched: 12. Looked up from germline, CDR1 is MGHRA and CDR2 is YSYEKL. The CDR3 is made up of 17 amino acids. CDR3 sequence (DNA): TGCGCCAGCAGTGACGGGCGCGGGAGGGGAGGCACCGGGGAGCTGTTTTTT. Residues: CASSDGRGRGGTGELFF.

This clone was seen at least ten times. V and J are TRBV6-6 and TRBJ2-1; D is possibly TRBD1 or TRBD2 (5 bases each). V gave up 6 bases and J gave up 9 bases, with 18 bases separating them. CDR3 length: 14 amino acids. The germline gives CDR1 MNHNY, CDR2 SVGAGI (reference sequence). The CDR3 protein is CASSPSGDVSEQFF. The CDR3, as DNA: TGTGCCAGCAGCCCCTCCGGGGACGTAAGTGAGCAGTTCTTC.

This chain joins TRBV7-2 and TRBJ1-2, with 9 bases matching TRBD1. With 8 bases clipped from V and 4 bases from J, the junction kept 11 bases outside the gene matches. The CDR3 sequence is 15 residues long. The germline gives CDR1 SGHTA, CDR2 FQGNSA. In DNA, the CDR3 is TGTGCCAGCGGGGACAGGGTCTCCGGATCCTATGGCTACACCTTC. Amino acids: CASGDRVSGSYGYTF.

CDR3 amino acids: CASRQTTVTHKYF. The CDR3 DNA reads as TGTGCCAGCAGGCAGACCACAGTGACACATAAGTATTTT. The chain is built from TRBV7-2 and TRBJ2-3; no reliable D call. Germline CDR1 is SGHTA and CDR2 is FQGNSA. V lost 6 bases to trimming and J lost 13 bases, with 20 bases between them. CDR3 length: 13 amino acids. The complete variable domain, with remaining parts taken from reference TRBV7-2 and TRBJ2-3, reads GAGVSQSPSNKVTEKGKDVELRCDPISGHTALYWYRQSLGQGLEFLIYFQGNSAPDKSGLPSDRFSAERTGGSVSTLTIQRTQQEDSAVYLCASRQTTVTHKYFGPGTRLTVL.

The V call is TRBV7-2, the J call TRBJ2-3, with 7 bases matching TRBD2. The germline gives CDR1 SGHTA, CDR2 FQGNSA. The CDR3 runs to 16 residues. V was clipped by 5 bases and J by 0 bases; unmatched bases: 8. The DNA for the CDR3 is TGTGCCAGCAGCCGGCTAGCGGTTCAAAGCACAGATACGCAGTATTTT. It is translated as CASSRLAVQSTDTQYF.

As regards this clone: The DNA is omitted, as the CDR3 cannot be located on it reliably, and the CDR3 follows TCRdb's listing. The rearrangement joins TRBV21-1 to TRBJ2-5; no DNA check was done on the table's D call, TRBD1. TRBV21-1 is a listed pseudogene. The CDR3 spans 16 amino acids, including both terminal residues. The CDR3 spells CASSHDVGTGSYEQYF.

This chain uses TRBV5-3 with TRBJ1-1; tentative D call: TRBD1 (5 bases). TRBV5-3 has ORF status, its function being uncertain. Between the trimmed V and J ends, which lost 4 bases and 5 bases, there was a span of 24 bases. This CDR3 region has 17 residues. CDR3 nucleotides: TGTGCCAGAAGCCGCCCGCATCAAGCGGGGGGTGAGACTGAAGCTTTCTTT. This sequence encodes CARSRPHQAGGETEAFF.

This clone was detected a few times. The V gene is TRBV11-2, the J gene TRBJ1-1; 8 positions agree with TRBD1. Germline lookup yields CDR1 SGHAT and CDR2 FQNNGV. The CDR3 sequence is 15 residues long. The V segment lost 5 bases and the J segment 1 base; nucleotides outside the gene matches: 6. CDR3 region: CASSLFTGGNTEAFF. The CDR3 DNA reads as TGTGCCAGCAGCCTCTTTACAGGGGGGAACACTGAAGCTTTCTTT.